A selection of T cell receptor beta chains follows, all from one sample in a study of cytomegalovirus exposure and HLA in healthy donors. The repertoire was sequenced with immunoSEQ multiplex PCR; TCRdb's copy has only in-frame clones and lacks some. The repertoire holds 150,000 to 200,000 clones, with roughly 80% as singletons. Sequences were obtained from PBMCs. All receptors derive from a woman under 30 in good health and CMV-seropositive. Each CDR3 is given with its conserved first and last residue.

TRBV5-1 CASSLEYRTEAFF
TRBV5-1 CASSLGTLRTNEKLFF
TRBV27 CASSSGTQYF
TRBV5-1 CASSVAGQGEEQYF
TRBV7-8 CASSPSSGTGAREQYF
TRBV27 CASTEGIGGGYYNEQFF
TRBV13 CASSPDSGGTLTDTQYF
TRBV4-2 CASSQDLGAGQETQYF
TRBV6-5 CASRTNTEAFF
TRBV18 CASSPGTSDQPQHF
TRBV21-1 CASSKIWERTESSYNEQFF